This TCR beta chain was sequenced for a study of T-cell reconstitution after alpha-beta-depleted transplantation in children. As to this clonotype: Its antigen is not known.

The CDR3 covers 15 residues. Per the germline V gene, CDR1 is GTSNPN and CDR2 is SVGIG (reference sequence). With 0 bases clipped from V and 2 bases from J, the junction kept 6 bases outside the gene matches. The TCRbeta library was prepared with unique molecular identifiers. TCRdb re-called the PCR reads with MiXCR, one entry per CDR3 protein. The sample lists around 230,000 distinct CDR3 sequences; roughly a sixth were seen once. Study findings and constraints: T-cell counts and diversity at one year post-transplant came mainly from newly produced T cells.

This chain links TRBV30 with TRBJ1-2, with 7 positions matching TRBD1. The receptor's source is a male patient under 10 years old who had a stem cell transplant for acute lymphoblastic leukemia, so the T cells may come from the graft donor. Sequenced here: PBMCs, mostly from graft donor cells, sampled 360 days after TCRalphabeta/CD19-depleted stem cell transplant. This CDR3 reads CAWSVRSGGNYGYTF. As DNA, the CDR3 is TGTGCCTGGAGTGTACGGTCAGGGGGAAACTATGGCTACACCTTC.